This TCR beta chain was recovered during a study of human T cells and chemical hapten exposure. As for time point: patch test 2, 6 weeks after DPC sensitization. Documented treatment: therapeutic diphenylcyclopropenone sensitization with weekly scalp DPC. Total RNA was isolated from whole blood that had not been fractionated. V dropped 4 bases and J dropped 3 bases, with 13 bases sitting between them. Germline loops: CDR1 SGHNT, CDR2 YYREEE (reference sequence). The CDR3 spans 14 residues. Study-level findings and limits: Among TCRs, those above 1 in 1000 frequency were unaffected by DPC sensitization.

This clonotype was picked up many times. Antigen: not known. Original analysis: Counting gave a median of around 100,000 TCRs per sample, with values ranging from roughly 20,000 to 750,000. TCRdb called the RACE reads again in MiXCR, with one record for every CDR3 protein. In this record, the V and J calls reflect TCRdb's handling and not the investigators' own analysis. Here the sample spans 35,000 to 55,000 distinct CDR3 sequences, about 9.6% being singletons. The sequences come from whole blood, collected in connection with sensitization to the hapten diphenylcyclopropenone (DPC). This chain connects TRBV5-4 to TRBJ1-1; possibly TRBD1 for D (5 bases). The receptor was isolated from a woman aged 25 to 39 with alopecia areata. Some clones in this sample may be carry-over from other donors' samples. In DNA, the CDR3 is TGTGCCAGCAGCCCTCAGGGAACTTACACTGAAGCTTTCTTT. Encoded protein: CASSPQGTYTEAFF.